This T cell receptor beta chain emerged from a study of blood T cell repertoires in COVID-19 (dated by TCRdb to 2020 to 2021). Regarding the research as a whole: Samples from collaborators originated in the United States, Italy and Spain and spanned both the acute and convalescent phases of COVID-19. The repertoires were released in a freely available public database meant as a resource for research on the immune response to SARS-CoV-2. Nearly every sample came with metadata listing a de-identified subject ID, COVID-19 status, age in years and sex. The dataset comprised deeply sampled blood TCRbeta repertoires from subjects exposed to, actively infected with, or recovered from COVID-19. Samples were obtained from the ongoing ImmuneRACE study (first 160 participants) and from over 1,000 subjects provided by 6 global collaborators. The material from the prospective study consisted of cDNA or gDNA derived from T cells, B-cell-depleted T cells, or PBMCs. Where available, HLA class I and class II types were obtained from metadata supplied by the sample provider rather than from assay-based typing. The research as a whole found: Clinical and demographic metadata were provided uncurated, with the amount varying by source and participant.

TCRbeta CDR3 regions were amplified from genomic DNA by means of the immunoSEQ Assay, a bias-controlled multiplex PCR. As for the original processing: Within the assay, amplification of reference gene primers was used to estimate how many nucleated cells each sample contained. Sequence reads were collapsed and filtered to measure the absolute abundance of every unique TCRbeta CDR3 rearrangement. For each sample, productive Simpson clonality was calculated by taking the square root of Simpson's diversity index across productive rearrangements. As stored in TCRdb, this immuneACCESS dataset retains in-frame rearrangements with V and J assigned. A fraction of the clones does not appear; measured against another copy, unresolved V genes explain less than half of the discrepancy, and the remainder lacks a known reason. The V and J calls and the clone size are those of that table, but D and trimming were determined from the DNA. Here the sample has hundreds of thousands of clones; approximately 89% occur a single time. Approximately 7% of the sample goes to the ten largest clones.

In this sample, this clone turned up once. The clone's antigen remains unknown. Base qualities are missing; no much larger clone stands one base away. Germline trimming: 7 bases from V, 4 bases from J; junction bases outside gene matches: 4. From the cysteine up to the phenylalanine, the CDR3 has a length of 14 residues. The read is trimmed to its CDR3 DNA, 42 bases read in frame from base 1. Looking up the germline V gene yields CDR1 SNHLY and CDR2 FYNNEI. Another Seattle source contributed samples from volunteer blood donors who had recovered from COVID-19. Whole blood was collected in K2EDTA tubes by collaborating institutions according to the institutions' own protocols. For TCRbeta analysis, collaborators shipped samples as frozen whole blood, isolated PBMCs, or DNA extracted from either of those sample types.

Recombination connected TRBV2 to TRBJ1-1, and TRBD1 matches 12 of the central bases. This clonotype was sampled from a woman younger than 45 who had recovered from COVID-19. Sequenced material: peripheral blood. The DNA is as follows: TGTGCCAGCATCGGGACAGGGGGCGGCACTGAAGCTTTCTTT. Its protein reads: CASIGTGGGTEAFF.